What follows is one T cell receptor beta chain and its context. Its cognate antigen is unknown. TCRdb fed the 5' RACE reads into MiXCR, producing one record per CDR3 protein. The sample shows about 210,000 distinct CDR3 sequences, 27% of them seen only once. These data are taken from a study of T-cell memory formation after mild COVID-19. Study information: Across donors, TCR clusters were largely donor specific.

Findings of the study overall: Pre-infection memory contained some responding clones, which suggested that cross-reactive memory had joined. Later expanders leaned toward CD4+, whereas clones contracting from day 15 to 85 were balanced CD4/CD8. Chiefly within CM and EM were the contracting CD4+ clones; CD8+ ones were within EMRA.

Trimming cost V 4 bases and J 10 bases, with 18 bases left between them. The CDR3 totals 14 residues. Germline V CDR1 and CDR2: SGDLS, YYNGEE. The chain uses TRBV9 and TRBJ2-1; D not certain. The receptor was derived from an adult woman who had mild COVID-19 (a few samples of this study predate the infection). Cell type and time point are not known. The sample comprised PBMCs or a T cell subset sorted from them (not recorded which). The CDR3 DNA follows: TGTGCCAGCAGCCCCCCCTACCCACAACGGGAGCAGTTCTTC. Amino acids: CASSPPYPQREQFF.